This TCR beta chain is from a study of T-cell memory formation after mild COVID-19 (dated by TCRdb to the early 2020s). In terms of the full investigation: TCR sequence clusters from the two donors were found to be largely donor specific. T-cell clones expanding and contracting after mild COVID-19 in a couple of donors were tracked by longitudinal TCRalpha and TCRbeta repertoire sequencing. The cohort was made up of two young adult volunteers, one female and one male, who were previously healthy.

Ficoll-Paque density gradient centrifugation was the method used to isolate PBMCs. Between the V and J ends, shortened by 2 bases and 1 base respectively, the junction contains 15 bases. From the cysteine through the phenylalanine, the CDR3 covers 16 amino acids. The read is trimmed to its CDR3 DNA, 48 bases read in frame from base 1. From the germline V gene, CDR1 is MNHEY and CDR2 is SVGAGI. Comments on this clonotype: Its antigen remains undetermined. It has no much larger one-base neighbor in the sample; base qualities were not kept.

General conclusions and limits of the study: The second-wave clones that peaked on day 37 were not confirmed to be SARS-CoV-2 specific. Some responding clones were detected in pre-infection memory, which suggested that pre-existing cross-reactive memory T cells had joined the SARS-CoV-2 response. Contracting CD4+ clones were found mainly in CM and EM memory subsets, while CD8+ clones were enriched in EMRA. Only two mild cases were covered in the study, and larger cohorts including severe cases with pre-infection samples were considered necessary. Clones contracting from day 15 to 85 had balanced CD4/CD8 phenotypes, while a second wave expanding from day 15 to 37 was biased towards CD4+.

Instrument on record: Illumina NovaSeq 6000. cDNA libraries for TCRalpha and TCRbeta were prepared by 5'RACE using constant-segment primers, with sample barcodes and unique molecular identifiers added. RNA was extracted from every sample with Trizol reagent. The libraries were amplified in two PCR steps, and the second step added a second sample barcode and Illumina TruSeq adapters. The libraries were sequenced on an Illumina NovaSeq using 2 x 150 bp paired-end reads. On the study's bioinformatics: With migec v1.2.7, reads were demultiplexed and then collapsed into UMI-guided consensus sequences. Using mixcr v2.1.11, UMI consensuses were aligned to TRA and TRB V and J templates and then assembled into clonotypes. Expanded or contracted clonotypes were those called significant by both edgeR and NoisET, with noise models trained on biological replicates. edgeR calls used a false discovery rate-adjusted p below 0.01 and a log2 fold-change threshold of 1. PCA with hierarchical clustering of max-normalized trajectories of the 1000 most abundant clonotypes was used as exploratory dynamics analysis. Each responding clone was given a CD4 or CD8 phenotype based on the CD4+ and CD8+ repertoires, which had been sequenced separately. TCRdb itself trimmed the public reads at Q25 with fastp, ran MiXCR and retained productive beta chains. Rows merge per CDR3 protein into single entries with the most common DNA and genes. V and J calls and clone size were set by TCRdb, not the authors. The sample table shows about 360,000 distinct CDR3 sequences, and approximately 15% are seen once. The top ten clones comprise under 25% of the sample.

The chain links TRBV6-5 with TRBJ2-7; tentative D gene TRBD1, with 6 bases matching. The sample was PBMCs or a T cell subset sorted from them (not recorded which). This TCR derives from a man between 18 and 29 years old who had mild COVID-19 (a few samples of this study predate the infection). The sample titles of this study are shuffled in the database, so cell type and time point are left out; the donor was told from shared clones. The CDR3 reads as follows: CASSYTDRRGSYEQYF. The bases are TGTGCCAGCAGTTACACCGACAGGAGAGGTTCCTACGAGCAGTACTTC.